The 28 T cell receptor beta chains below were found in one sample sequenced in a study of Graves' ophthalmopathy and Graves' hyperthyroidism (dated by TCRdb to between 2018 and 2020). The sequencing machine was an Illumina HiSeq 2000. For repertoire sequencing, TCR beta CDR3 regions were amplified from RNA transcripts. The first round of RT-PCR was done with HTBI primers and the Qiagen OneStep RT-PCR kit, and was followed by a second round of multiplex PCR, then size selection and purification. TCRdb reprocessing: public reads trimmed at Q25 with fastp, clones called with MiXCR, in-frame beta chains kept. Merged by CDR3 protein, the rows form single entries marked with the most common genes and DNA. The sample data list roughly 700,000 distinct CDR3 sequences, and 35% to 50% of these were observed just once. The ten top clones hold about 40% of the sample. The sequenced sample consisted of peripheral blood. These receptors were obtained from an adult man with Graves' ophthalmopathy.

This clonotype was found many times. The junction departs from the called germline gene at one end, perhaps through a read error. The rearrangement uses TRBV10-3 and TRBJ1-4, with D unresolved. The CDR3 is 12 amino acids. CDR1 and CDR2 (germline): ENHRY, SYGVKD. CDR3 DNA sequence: TGTGCCAGCAGTTACGCAGCCGAAAAACTGTTTTTT. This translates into CASSYAAEKLFF.

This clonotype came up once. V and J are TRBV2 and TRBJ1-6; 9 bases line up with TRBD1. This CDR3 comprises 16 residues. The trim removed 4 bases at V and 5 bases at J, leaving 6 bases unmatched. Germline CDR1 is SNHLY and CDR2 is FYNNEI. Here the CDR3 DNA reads TGTGCCAGCAGTGCTAGCGACAGGGGGGATAATTCACCCCTCCACTTT. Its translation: CASSASDRGDNSPLHF.

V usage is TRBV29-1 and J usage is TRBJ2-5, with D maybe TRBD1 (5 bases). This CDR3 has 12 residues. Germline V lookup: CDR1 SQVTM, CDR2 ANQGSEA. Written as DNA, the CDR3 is TGCAGTCGTACAGGATTGGGGGAGACCCAGTACTTC. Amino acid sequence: CSRTGLGETQYF.

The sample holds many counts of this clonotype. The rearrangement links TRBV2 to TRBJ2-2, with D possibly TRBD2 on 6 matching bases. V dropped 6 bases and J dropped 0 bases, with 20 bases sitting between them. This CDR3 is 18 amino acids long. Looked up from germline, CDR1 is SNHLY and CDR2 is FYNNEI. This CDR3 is CASRPTWREQTNTGELFF. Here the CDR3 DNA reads TGTGCCAGCAGACCCACTTGGCGGGAACAAACGAACACCGGGGAGCTGTTTTTT.

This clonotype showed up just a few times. In nucleotides, the CDR3 is TGTGCCAGCAGGAAATCCTCAGGGAATACTGAAGCTTTCTTT. Translation: CASRKSSGNTEAFF. The V call is TRBV9, the J call TRBJ1-1, with a weak D call TRBD1 (5 bases). This CDR3 comprises 14 residues. CDR1 and CDR2 from the germline V gene are SGDLS and YYNGEE. V dropped 5 bases and J dropped 5 bases, with 16 bases sitting between them.

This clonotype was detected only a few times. The CDR3 protein is CASSLGWQFSYEQYF. The CDR3 nucleotides are TGTGCCAGCAGCTTGGGTTGGCAGTTCTCCTACGAGCAGTACTTC. The chain combines TRBV7-9 with TRBJ2-7; D is ambiguous. V was clipped by 3 bases and J by 0 bases, with 12 bases between them. The CDR3 consists of 15 residues. Germline CDR1 SEHNR, CDR2 FQNEAQ (reference sequence).

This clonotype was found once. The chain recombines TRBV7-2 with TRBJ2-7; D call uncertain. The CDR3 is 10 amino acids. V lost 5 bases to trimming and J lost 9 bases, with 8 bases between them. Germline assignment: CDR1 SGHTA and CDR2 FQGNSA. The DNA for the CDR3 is TGTGCCAGCAGCCCCCTCGGGCAGTACTTC. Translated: CASSPLGQYF.

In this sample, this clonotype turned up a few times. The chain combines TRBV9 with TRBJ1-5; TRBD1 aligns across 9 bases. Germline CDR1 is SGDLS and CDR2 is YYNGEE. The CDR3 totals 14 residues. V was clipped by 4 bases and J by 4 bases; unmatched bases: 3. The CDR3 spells CASSRTGDNQPQHF. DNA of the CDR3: TGTGCCAGCAGCCGGACAGGGGATAATCAGCCCCAGCATTTT.

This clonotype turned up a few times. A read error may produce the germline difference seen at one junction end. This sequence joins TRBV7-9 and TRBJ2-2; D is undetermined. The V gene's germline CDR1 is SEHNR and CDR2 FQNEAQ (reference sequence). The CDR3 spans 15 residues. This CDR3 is CASSLAWSEAGELFF. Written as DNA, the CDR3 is TGCGCCAGCAGCTTGGCCTGGTCAGAGGCCGGGGAGCTGTTTTTT. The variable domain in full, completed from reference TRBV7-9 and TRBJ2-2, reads DTGVSQNPRHKITKRGQNVTFRCDPISEHNRLYWYRQTLGQGPEFLTYFQNEAQLEKSRLLSDRFSAERPKGSFSTLEIQRTEQGDSAMYLCASSLAWSEAGELFFGEGSRLTVL.

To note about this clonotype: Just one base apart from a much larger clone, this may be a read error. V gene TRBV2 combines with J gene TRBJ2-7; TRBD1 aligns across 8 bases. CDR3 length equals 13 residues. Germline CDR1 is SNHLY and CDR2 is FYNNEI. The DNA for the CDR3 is TGTGCCATCAGGAAGACAGGGGTGTACGGGCAGTACTTC. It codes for CAIRKTGVYGQYF.

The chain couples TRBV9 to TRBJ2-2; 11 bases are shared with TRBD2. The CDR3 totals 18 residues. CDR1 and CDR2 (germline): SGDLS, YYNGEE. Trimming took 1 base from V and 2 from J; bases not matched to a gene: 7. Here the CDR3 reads CASSVSWLAGGNTGELFF. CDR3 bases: TGTGCCAGCAGCGTAAGCTGGCTAGCGGGGGGAAACACCGGGGAGCTGTTTTTT. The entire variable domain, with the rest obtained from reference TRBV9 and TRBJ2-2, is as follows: DSGVTQTPKHLITATGQRVTLRCSPRSGDLSVYWYQQSLDQGLQFLIQYYNGEERAKGNILERFSAQQFPDLHSELNLSSLELGDSALYFCASSVSWLAGGNTGELFFGEGSRLTVL.

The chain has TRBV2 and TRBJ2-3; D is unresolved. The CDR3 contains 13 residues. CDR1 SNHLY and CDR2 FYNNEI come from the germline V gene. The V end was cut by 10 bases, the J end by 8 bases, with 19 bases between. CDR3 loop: CATEVSGPGTQYF. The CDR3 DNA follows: TGTGCCACCGAAGTTAGTGGTCCGGGTACGCAGTATTTT.

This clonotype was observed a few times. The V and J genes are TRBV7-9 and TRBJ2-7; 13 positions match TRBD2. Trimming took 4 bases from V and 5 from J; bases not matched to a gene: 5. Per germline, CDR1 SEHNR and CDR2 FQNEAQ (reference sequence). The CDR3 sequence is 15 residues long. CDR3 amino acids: CASSSGLAGEDEQYF. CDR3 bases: TGTGCCAGCAGCTCAGGACTAGCGGGAGAGGACGAGCAGTACTTC.

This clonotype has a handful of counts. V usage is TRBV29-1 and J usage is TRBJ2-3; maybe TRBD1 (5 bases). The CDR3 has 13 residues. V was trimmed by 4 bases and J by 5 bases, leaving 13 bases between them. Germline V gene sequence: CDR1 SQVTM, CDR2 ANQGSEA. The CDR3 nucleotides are TGCAGCGTTGGGAGACAGTGGAGAGATACGCAGTATTTT. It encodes CSVGRQWRDTQYF.

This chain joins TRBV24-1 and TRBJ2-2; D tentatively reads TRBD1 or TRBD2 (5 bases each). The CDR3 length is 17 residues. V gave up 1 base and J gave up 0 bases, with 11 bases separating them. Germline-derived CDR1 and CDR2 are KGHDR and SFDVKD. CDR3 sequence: CATSDFSGQANTGELFF. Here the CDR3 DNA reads TGTGCCACCAGTGATTTCTCGGGGCAGGCGAACACCGGGGAGCTGTTTTTT.

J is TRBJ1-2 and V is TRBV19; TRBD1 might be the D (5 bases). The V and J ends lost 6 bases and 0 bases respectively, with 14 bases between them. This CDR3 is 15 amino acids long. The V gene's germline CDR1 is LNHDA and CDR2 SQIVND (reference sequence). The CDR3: CASRRTGATNYGYTF. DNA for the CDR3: TGTGCCAGTAGGCGAACCGGGGCAACTAACTATGGCTACACCTTC.

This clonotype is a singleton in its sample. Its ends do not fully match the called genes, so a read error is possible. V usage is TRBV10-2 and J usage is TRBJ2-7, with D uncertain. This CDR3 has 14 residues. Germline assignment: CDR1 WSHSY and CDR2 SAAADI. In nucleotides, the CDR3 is TGTGCCAGCAGCCAAGCCCACGGATCCCACGAGCAGTACTTC. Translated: CASSQAHGSHEQYF.

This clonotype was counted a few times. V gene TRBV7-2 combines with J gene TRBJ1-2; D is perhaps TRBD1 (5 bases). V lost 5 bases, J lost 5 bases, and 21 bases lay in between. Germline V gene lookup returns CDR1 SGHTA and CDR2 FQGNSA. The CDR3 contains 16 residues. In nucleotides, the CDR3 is TGTGCCAGCAGCCAAGTCCACAGGCGCTCTCGGTATGGCTACACCTTC. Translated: CASSQVHRRSRYGYTF.

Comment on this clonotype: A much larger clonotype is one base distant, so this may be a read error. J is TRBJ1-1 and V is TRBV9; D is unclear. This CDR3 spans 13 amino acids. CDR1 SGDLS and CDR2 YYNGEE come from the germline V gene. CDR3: CASRGPLNTEASF. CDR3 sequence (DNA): TGTGCCAGCAGAGGACCTTTAAACACTGAAGCTTCCTTT.

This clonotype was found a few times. The CDR3 region has the DNA TGTGCCACCAGTGAACTGGGACTGCAAGAGACCCAGTACTTC. It encodes CATSELGLQETQYF. The V and J genes are TRBV24-1 and TRBJ2-5; the D gene is possibly TRBD2 (6 bases). This CDR3 comprises 14 residues. From germline, CDR1 is KGHDR and CDR2 SFDVKD. V lost 4 bases to trimming and J lost 2 bases, with 10 bases between them.

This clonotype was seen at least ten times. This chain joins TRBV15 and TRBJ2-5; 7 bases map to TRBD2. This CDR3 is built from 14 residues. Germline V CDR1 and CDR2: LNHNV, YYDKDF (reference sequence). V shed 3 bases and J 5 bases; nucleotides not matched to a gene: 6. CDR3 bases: TGTGCCACCAGCAGGGGGGGGGATGGGGAGACCCAGTACTTC. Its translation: CATSRGGDGETQYF.

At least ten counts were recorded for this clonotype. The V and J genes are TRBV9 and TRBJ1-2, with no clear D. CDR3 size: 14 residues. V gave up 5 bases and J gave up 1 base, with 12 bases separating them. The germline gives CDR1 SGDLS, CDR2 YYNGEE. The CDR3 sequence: CASRSTEDNYGYTF. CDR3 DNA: TGTGCCAGCAGAAGTACCGAGGATAACTATGGCTACACCTTC. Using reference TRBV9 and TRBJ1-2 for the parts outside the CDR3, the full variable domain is DSGVTQTPKHLITATGQRVTLRCSPRSGDLSVYWYQQSLDQGLQFLIQYYNGEERAKGNILERFSAQQFPDLHSELNLSSLELGDSALYFCASRSTEDNYGYTFGSGTRLTVV.

CDR3 DNA sequence: TGTGCCAGCAGCTCCAGGGGAGGGGGCCGAGGGAATCAGCCCCAGCATTTT. Its protein is CASSSRGGGRGNQPQHF. This chain links TRBV7-9 with TRBJ1-5, with 7 bases identical to TRBD1. The CDR3 length is 17 residues. V shed 4 bases, J shed 4 bases, and the junction held 13 bases outside the gene matches. Germline CDR1 and CDR2: SEHNR and FQNEAQ (reference sequence).

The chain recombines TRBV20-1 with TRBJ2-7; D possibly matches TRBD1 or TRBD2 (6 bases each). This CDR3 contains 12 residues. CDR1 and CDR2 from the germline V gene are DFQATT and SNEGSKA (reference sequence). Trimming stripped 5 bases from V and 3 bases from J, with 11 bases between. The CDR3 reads CSAVQGGYEQYF. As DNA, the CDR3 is TGCAGTGCTGTACAGGGAGGCTACGAGCAGTACTTC.

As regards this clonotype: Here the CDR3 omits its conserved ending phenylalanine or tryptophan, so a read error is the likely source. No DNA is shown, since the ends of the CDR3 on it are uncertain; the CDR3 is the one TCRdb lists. The CDR3 sequence is CASSLEGTG. The chain carries TRBV7-2 and TRBJ1-4; the D call in the table, TRBD1, was not verified against the DNA. CDR1 and CDR2 (germline): SGHTA, FQGNSA. The CDR3 is 9 amino acids in total, end residues counted.

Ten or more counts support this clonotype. CDR3: CASSQGQSNQPQHF. The CDR3 DNA reads as TGTGCCAGCAGCCAGGGACAGAGCAATCAGCCCCAGCATTTT. The chain links TRBV7-8 to TRBJ1-5, with 7 bases that match TRBD1. Germline V gene data show CDR1 as SGHVS and CDR2 as FQNEAQ. After removal of 5 bases from V and 1 base from J, the junction contained 2 bases not matched to a gene. The CDR3 totals 14 residues.

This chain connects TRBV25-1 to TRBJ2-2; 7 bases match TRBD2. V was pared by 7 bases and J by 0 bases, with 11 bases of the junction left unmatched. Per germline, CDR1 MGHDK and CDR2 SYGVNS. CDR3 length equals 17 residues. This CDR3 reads CASTMGRESANTGELFF. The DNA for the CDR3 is TGTGCCAGCACTATGGGGCGGGAGAGCGCGAACACCGGGGAGCTGTTTTTT.

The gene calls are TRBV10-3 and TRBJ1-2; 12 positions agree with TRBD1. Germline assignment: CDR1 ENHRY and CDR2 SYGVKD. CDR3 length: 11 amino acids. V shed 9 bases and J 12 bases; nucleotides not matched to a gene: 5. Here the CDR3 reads CAMSGTGGNTF. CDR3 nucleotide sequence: TGTGCCATGTCCGGGACAGGGGGCAACACCTTC.